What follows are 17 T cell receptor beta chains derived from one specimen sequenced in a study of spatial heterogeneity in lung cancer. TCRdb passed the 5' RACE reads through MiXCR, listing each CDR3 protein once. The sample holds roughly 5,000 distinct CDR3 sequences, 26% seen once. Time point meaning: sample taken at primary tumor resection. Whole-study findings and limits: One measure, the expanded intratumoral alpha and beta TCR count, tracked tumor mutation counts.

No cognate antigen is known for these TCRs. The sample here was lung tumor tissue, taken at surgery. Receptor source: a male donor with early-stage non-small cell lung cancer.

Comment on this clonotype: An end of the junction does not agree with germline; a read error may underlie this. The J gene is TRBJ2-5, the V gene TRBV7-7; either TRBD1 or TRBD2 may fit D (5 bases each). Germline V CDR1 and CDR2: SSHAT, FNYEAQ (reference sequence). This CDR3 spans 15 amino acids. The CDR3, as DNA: TGTGCTAGCAGCTTAGGGGACCTTACCCAAGAGACCCAGTACTTC. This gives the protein CASSLGDLTQETQYF.

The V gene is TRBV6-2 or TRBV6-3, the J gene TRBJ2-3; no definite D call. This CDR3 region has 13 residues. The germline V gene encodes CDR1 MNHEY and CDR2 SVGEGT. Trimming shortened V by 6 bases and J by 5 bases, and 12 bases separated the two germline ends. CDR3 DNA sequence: TGTGCCAGCAGCCGAGATAATAGAGATACGCAGTATTTT. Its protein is CASSRDNRDTQYF.

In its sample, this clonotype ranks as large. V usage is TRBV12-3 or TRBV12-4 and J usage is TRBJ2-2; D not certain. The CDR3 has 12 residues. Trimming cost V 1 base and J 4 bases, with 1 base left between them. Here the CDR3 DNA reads TGTGCCAGCAGTTTAGTCACCGGGGAGCTGTTTTTT. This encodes CASSLVTGELFF.

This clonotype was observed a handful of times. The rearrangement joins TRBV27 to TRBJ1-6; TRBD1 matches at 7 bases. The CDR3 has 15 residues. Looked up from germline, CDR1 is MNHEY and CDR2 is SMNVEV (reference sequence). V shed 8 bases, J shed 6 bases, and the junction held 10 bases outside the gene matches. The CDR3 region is CASRVRQGANSPLHF. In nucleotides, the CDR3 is TGTGCCAGCCGCGTCAGACAGGGTGCTAATTCACCCCTCCACTTT.

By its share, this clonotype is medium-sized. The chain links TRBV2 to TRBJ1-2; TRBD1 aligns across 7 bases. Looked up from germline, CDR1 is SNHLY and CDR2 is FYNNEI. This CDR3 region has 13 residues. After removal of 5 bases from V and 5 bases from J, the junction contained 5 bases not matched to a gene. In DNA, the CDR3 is TGTGCCAGCAGTACAGGGGAGAATTATGGCTACACCTTC. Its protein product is CASSTGENYGYTF.

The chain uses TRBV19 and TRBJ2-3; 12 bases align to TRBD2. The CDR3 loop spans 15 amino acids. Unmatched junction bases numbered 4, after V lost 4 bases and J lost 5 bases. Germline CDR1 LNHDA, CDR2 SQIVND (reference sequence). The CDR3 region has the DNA TGTGCCAGTAGTAAGACTAGCGGGAGTGTAGATACGCAGTATTTT. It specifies CASSKTSGSVDTQYF. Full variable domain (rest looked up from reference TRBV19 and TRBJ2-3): DGGITQSPKYLFRKEGQNVTLSCEQNLNHDAMYWYRQDPGQGLRLIYYSQIVNDFQKGDIAEGYSVSREKKESFPLTVTSAQKNPTAFYLCASSKTSGSVDTQYFGPGTRLTVL.

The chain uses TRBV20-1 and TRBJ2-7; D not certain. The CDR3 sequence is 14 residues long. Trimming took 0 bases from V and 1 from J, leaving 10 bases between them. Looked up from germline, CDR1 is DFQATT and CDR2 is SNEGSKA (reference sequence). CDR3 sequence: CSAREVVGSYEQYF. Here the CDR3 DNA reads TGCAGTGCTAGAGAAGTAGTCGGGTCCTACGAGCAGTACTTC.

The CDR3 DNA follows: TGTGCCAGCAGCCAAGGGAGGAGCCGCATTTCTAGCACAGATACGCAGTATTTT. Amino acid sequence: CASSQGRSRISSTDTQYF. This chain uses TRBV4-2 with TRBJ2-3; perhaps TRBD2 as D (5 bases). Trimming left V 1 base short and J 0 bases short, with 17 bases between. This CDR3 comprises 18 residues. Germline CDR1 and CDR2: LGHNA and YNFKEQ.

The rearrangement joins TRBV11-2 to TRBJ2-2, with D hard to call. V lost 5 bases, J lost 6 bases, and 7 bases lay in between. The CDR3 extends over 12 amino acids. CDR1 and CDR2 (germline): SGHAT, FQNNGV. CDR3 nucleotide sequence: TGTGCCAGCAGCGCGGTCTCCGGGGAGCTGTTTTTT. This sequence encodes CASSAVSGELFF.

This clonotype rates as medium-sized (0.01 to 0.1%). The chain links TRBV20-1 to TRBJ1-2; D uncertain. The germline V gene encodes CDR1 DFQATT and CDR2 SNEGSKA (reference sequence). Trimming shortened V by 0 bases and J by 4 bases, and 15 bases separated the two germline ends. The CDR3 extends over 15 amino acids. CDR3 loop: CSARDLVSSGYGYTF. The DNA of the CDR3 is TGCAGTGCTAGAGATTTAGTCTCGTCAGGCTATGGCTACACCTTC.

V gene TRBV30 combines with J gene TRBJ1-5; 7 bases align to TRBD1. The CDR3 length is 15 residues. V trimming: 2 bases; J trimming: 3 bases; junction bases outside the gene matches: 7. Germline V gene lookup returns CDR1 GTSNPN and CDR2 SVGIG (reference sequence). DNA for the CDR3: TGTGCCTGGAGTCGACAGGGATTCTACAATCAGCCCCAGCATTTT. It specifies CAWSRQGFYNQPQHF.

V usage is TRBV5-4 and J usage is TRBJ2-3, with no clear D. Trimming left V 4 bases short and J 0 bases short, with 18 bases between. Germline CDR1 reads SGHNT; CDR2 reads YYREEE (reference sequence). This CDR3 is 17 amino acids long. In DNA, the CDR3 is TGTGCCAGCAGCCTTGGCCCGGTTCACTCTAGCACAGATACGCAGTATTTT. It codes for CASSLGPVHSSTDTQYF.

Here the CDR3 DNA reads TGCAGTAGGGTTGAGCAGTTCTTC. Translated: CSRVEQFF. The chain joins TRBV20-1 to TRBJ2-1, with unresolved D. CDR3 length: 8 amino acids. Germline CDR1 is DFQATT and CDR2 is SNEGSKA (reference sequence). Trimming took 8 bases from V and 9 from J, leaving 5 bases between them.

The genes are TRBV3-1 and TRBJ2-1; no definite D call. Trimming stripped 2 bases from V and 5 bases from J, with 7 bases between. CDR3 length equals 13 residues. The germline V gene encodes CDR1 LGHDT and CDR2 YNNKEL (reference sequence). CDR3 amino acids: CASSQLGNNEQFF. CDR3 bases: TGTGCCAGCAGCCAACTAGGAAACAATGAGCAGTTCTTC.

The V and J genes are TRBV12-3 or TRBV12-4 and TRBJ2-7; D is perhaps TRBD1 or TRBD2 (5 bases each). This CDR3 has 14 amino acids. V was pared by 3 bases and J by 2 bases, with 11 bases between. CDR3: CASSFRAEAYEQYF. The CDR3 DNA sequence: TGTGCCAGCAGTTTCAGGGCGGAGGCCTACGAGCAGTACTTC.

DNA of the CDR3: TGTGCCAGCAGTGGACAGGGAAAAAGGTCTGGGGCCAACGTCCTGACTTTC. Translating it yields CASSGQGKRSGANVLTF. The chain links TRBV6-6 to TRBJ2-6, with TRBD1 matching 8 bases. The CDR3 is 17 residues long. Germline lookup yields CDR1 MNHNY and CDR2 SVGAGI (reference sequence). After removal of 5 bases from V and 1 base from J, the junction contained 7 bases not matched to a gene.

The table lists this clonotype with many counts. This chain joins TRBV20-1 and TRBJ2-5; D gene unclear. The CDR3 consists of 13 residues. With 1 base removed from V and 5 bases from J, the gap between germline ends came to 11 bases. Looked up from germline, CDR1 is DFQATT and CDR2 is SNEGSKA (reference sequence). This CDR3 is CSARVQPGETQYF. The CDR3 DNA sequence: TGCAGTGCTAGAGTACAGCCTGGGGAGACCCAGTACTTC.